The next 18 T cell receptor beta chains were all read from a single sample in a study of shared clonotypes between healthy human individuals. Profiled with immunoSEQ multiplex PCR; TCRdb holds only in-frame clones, not every one. The sample has under 2,500,000 clones, 90% to 96% seen once; the top ten hold less than 0.15%. The sequenced sample consisted of naive CD4+ T cells sorted from blood. Noted subset: CD45RA+ positively selected. The receptor set was obtained from a man aged 18 to 30 in good health.

Concerning this clone: Within the sample, other DNA sequences also encode this same CDR3. The chain recombines TRBV5-1 with TRBJ2-7; TRBD1 aligns across 9 bases. Germline trimming cut 4 bases from V and 0 bases from J; bases unmatched to any gene: 2. The CDR3 length is 14 residues. The germline V gene encodes CDR1 SGHRS and CDR2 YFSETQ. CDR3 loop: CASSLGQGSYEQYF. The CDR3 DNA follows: TGCGCCAGCAGCCTGGGACAGGGCTCCTACGAGCAGTACTTC.

V and J are TRBV30 and TRBJ2-7; D is uncertain. Germline V gene sequence: CDR1 GTSNPN, CDR2 SVGIG (reference sequence). This CDR3 has 14 amino acids. The V gene lost 0 bases and the J gene lost 6 bases, with 15 bases spanning the gap. The CDR3 coding sequence is TGTGCCTGGAGTGTCAGCTTCACCTCTCGCGAGCAGTACTTC. Protein sequence: CAWSVSFTSREQYF.

The CDR3 loop reads CASSEGGGSGNLAKNIQYF. The CDR3 DNA is TGTGCCAGCAGTGAAGGGGGAGGGAGCGGGAACCTAGCCAAAAACATTCAGTACTTC. The chain recombines TRBV6-1 with TRBJ2-4; 7 nucleotides line up with TRBD2. Germline loops: CDR1 MNHNS, CDR2 SASEGT. The trim removed 1 base at V and 0 bases at J, leaving 12 bases unmatched. The CDR3 totals 19 residues.

V and J are TRBV20-1 and TRBJ2-1, with D hard to call. The CDR3 spans 10 residues. Per the germline V gene, CDR1 is DFQATT and CDR2 is SNEGSKA (reference sequence). V was cut by 3 bases and J by 9 bases, with 6 bases left in between. The CDR3 region is CSASIIEQFF. Written as DNA, the CDR3 is TGCAGTGCTAGTATAATTGAGCAGTTCTTC.

This clone was observed a single time. J is TRBJ2-1 and V is TRBV11-2; the D gene is possibly TRBD2 (6 bases). V was cut by 0 bases and J by 3 bases, with 12 bases left in between. CDR3 size: 16 residues. Germline V gene sequence: CDR1 SGHAT, CDR2 FQNNGV. The CDR3 nucleotides read TGTGCCAGCAGCTTAGATCGCGCGGGAAACTACAATGAGCAGTTCTTC. Translated, it gives CASSLDRAGNYNEQFF.

Points on this clone: Distinct nucleotide sequences in the sample also encode this CDR3. The J gene is TRBJ1-1, the V gene TRBV7-2, with 8 bases that match TRBD1. The CDR3 consists of 15 residues. CDR1 and CDR2 (germline): SGHTA, FQGNSA. Trimming cost V 3 bases and J 1 base; bases outside gene matches: 4. The CDR3 loop reads CASSFQGAGNTEAFF. CDR3 coding DNA: TGTGCCAGCAGCTTTCAGGGGGCAGGGAACACTGAAGCTTTCTTT.

Worth noting for this clone: The same CDR3 can be traced to other DNA sequences in this sample. The chain combines TRBV7-6 with TRBJ1-5, with a weak D call TRBD1 (6 bases). In germline, CDR1 is SGHVS, CDR2 FNYEAQ. CDR3 length: 14 amino acids. V dropped 3 bases and J dropped 1 base, with 7 bases sitting between them. CDR3 nucleotide sequence: TGTGCCAGCAGCTTGGGGGCCAGCAATCAGCCCCAGCATTTT. Translating gives CASSLGASNQPQHF.

The chain is built from TRBV28 and TRBJ1-1, with 8 bases identical to TRBD1. This CDR3 spans 15 amino acids. The germline V gene has CDR1 MDHEN and CDR2 SYDVKM. V lost 6 bases, J lost 1 base, and 7 bases stayed unmatched. The CDR3 sequence is CASSPQGQGNTEAFF. In nucleotides, the CDR3 is TGTGCCAGCAGCCCACAAGGACAGGGGAACACTGAAGCTTTCTTT. The complete variable domain, with remaining parts taken from reference TRBV28 and TRBJ1-1, reads DVKVTQSSRYLVKRTGEKVFLECVQDMDHENMFWYRQDPGLGLRLIYFSYDVKMKEKGDIPEGYSVSREKKERFSLILESASTNQTSMYLCASSPQGQGNTEAFFGQGTRLTVV.

The chain uses TRBV7-9 and TRBJ1-1; 7 positions agree with TRBD1. Unmatched junction bases numbered 13, after V lost 5 bases and J lost 4 bases. The germline CDR1 and CDR2 sequences are SEHNR and FQNEAQ (reference sequence). The CDR3 contains 16 residues. The CDR3 sequence is CASSRDREERGTEAFF. In DNA form, the CDR3 reads TGTGCCAGCAGCCGCGACAGGGAGGAGCGGGGCACTGAAGCTTTCTTT.

The chain carries TRBV28 and TRBJ2-7; 7 bases match TRBD1. J was trimmed by 1 base and V by 5 bases; bases with no gene match: 5. Germline V gene sequence: CDR1 MDHEN, CDR2 SYDVKM. The CDR3 covers 14 residues. CDR3 residues: CASSIPGQSYEQYF. Written as DNA, the CDR3 is TGTGCCAGCAGTATACCGGGACAGTCCTACGAGCAGTACTTC.

V is TRBV30 and J is TRBJ1-4; 7 nucleotides align to TRBD1. This CDR3 comprises 13 residues. J was trimmed by 3 bases and V by 8 bases; bases with no gene match: 6. From germline, CDR1 is GTSNPN and CDR2 SVGIG (reference sequence). The CDR3 loop reads CARQTGPNEKLFF. The CDR3 bases are TGTGCCCGCCAGACAGGGCCTAATGAAAAACTGTTTTTT.

J is TRBJ2-3 and V is TRBV5-1; 11 nucleotides line up with TRBD2. This CDR3 has 16 amino acids. Germline lookup yields CDR1 SGHRS and CDR2 YFSETQ. V dropped 4 bases and J dropped 3; count of bases not matched to a gene: 7. CDR3 nucleotides: TGCGCCAGCAGCGCCCAACTAGCGGGAGCTACAGATACGCAGTATTTT. The encoded protein is CASSAQLAGATDTQYF. The entire variable domain, with the rest obtained from reference TRBV5-1 and TRBJ2-3, is as follows: KAGVTQTPRYLIKTRGQQVTLSCSPISGHRSVSWYQQTPGQGLQFLFEYFSETQRNKGNFPGRFSGRQFSNSRSEMNVSTLELGDSALYLCASSAQLAGATDTQYFGPGTRLTVL.

The V call is TRBV4-1, the J call TRBJ2-4, with no clear D. V lost 4 bases and J 9 bases, leaving 13 bases between the germline ends. This CDR3 has 13 amino acids. The germline gives CDR1 MGHRA, CDR2 YSYEKL. The CDR3 bases are TGCGCCAGCAGCCGCGGTCTTCCGGGCATTCAGTACTTC. This gives the protein CASSRGLPGIQYF.

The chain has TRBV30 and TRBJ2-3; no reliable D call. CDR3 length equals 12 residues. Germline V gene lookup returns CDR1 GTSNPN and CDR2 SVGIG (reference sequence). The germline V and J ends were trimmed by 2 bases and 0 bases, with 3 bases remaining between them. CDR3 amino acids: CAWSISTDTQYF. The CDR3 DNA follows: TGTGCCTGGAGTATCAGCACAGATACGCAGTATTTT. The variable domain in full, with the rest retrieved from reference TRBV30 and TRBJ2-3, is SQTIHQWPATLVQPVGSPLSLECTVEGTSNPNLYWYRQAAGRGLQLLFYSVGIGQISSEVPQNLSASRPQDRQFILSSKKLLLSDSGFYLCAWSISTDTQYFGPGTRLTVL.

V is TRBV7-3 and J is TRBJ1-6; 7 bases are a match to TRBD1. Germline CDR1 and CDR2: SGHTA and FQGTGA. This CDR3 comprises 18 residues. Trimming at V came to 5 bases and at J to 5 bases, leaving 15 bases not matched to a gene. The CDR3: CASSPPREGAPDNSPLHF. DNA for the CDR3: TGTGCCAGCAGCCCCCCGAGGGAGGGGGCGCCCGATAATTCACCCCTCCACTTT.

The J gene is TRBJ1-4, the V gene TRBV28; the D is unclear. The length of the CDR3 is 15 residues. Germline CDR1 and CDR2: MDHEN and SYDVKM. V lost 5 bases to trimming and J lost 6 bases, with 16 bases between them. The CDR3: CASSPSGDSDEKLFF. As DNA, the CDR3 is TGTGCCAGCAGTCCTAGCGGGGATAGCGATGAAAAACTGTTTTTT.

This chain uses TRBV29-1 with TRBJ1-2, with D hard to call. Germline CDR1 SQVTM, CDR2 ANQGSEA. This CDR3 is built from 11 residues. V was shortened by 5 bases and J by 4 bases, with 8 bases between the two germline ends. The CDR3 nucleotides are TGCAGCGTTTCGGGAGTCTATGGCTACACCTTC. Encoded protein: CSVSGVYGYTF.

The J gene is TRBJ2-1, the V gene TRBV5-1; 10 bases match TRBD1. Germline V gives CDR1 SGHRS, CDR2 YFSETQ. This CDR3 is 14 amino acids long. The V and J ends lost 4 bases and 8 bases, in that order; junction bases with no gene match: 6. CDR3 in amino acids: CASSKTGGRDEQFF. Here the CDR3 DNA reads TGCGCCAGCAGCAAGACAGGGGGCCGGGATGAGCAGTTCTTC.